One and the same sample provided the 15 T cell receptor beta chains below, sequenced in a study of cytomegalovirus exposure and HLA in healthy donors. Generated by immunoSEQ multiplex PCR, the TCRdb table keeps only in-frame clones and is missing some. The repertoire holds roughly 70,000 clones, roughly 96% seen once, with 2% to 2.5% in the top ten. Material: PBMCs. The origin of the receptors is a man aged 18 to 35 in good health and CMV-seronegative.

The chain couples TRBV19 to TRBJ1-1; 12 nucleotides agree with TRBD1. V dropped 7 bases and J dropped 4; count of bases not matched to a gene: 10. This CDR3 is built from 16 residues. Per germline, CDR1 LNHDA and CDR2 SQIVND (reference sequence). The CDR3, as DNA: TGTGCCAGTACCCCGGGACAGGGGGCGTTCGGCACTGAAGCTTTCTTT. It yields the protein CASTPGQGAFGTEAFF.

This clone has just a few counts. V gene TRBV4-1 combines with J gene TRBJ1-2; D is ambiguous. Deletions cut 0 bases from V and 1 base from J, with 3 bases between. The CDR3 is made up of 13 amino acids. The germline V gene encodes CDR1 MGHRA and CDR2 YSYEKL. CDR3 bases: TGCGCCAGCAGCCAAGACCATAACTATGGCTACACCTTC. It specifies CASSQDHNYGYTF.

The sample holds one count of this clone. This chain uses TRBV29-1 with TRBJ1-3; the match to TRBD1 covers 8 bases. Germline trimming cut 4 bases from V and 2 bases from J; bases unmatched to any gene: 7. This CDR3 is 15 amino acids long. Germline CDR1 SQVTM, CDR2 ANQGSEA. CDR3 nucleotide sequence: TGCAGCGTTGCCGGAGTCAGGGGGCCTGGAAACACCATATATTTT. Translating it yields CSVAGVRGPGNTIYF.

This rearrangement joins TRBV7-6 to TRBJ2-1, with D possibly being TRBD2 (5 bases). Germline loops: CDR1 SGHVS, CDR2 FNYEAQ. V lost 1 base, J lost 0 bases, and 7 bases lay in between. The length of the CDR3 is 15 residues. In DNA form, the CDR3 reads TGTGCCAGCAGCTTAGAAGGAGGCTCCTACAATGAGCAGTTCTTC. Its protein is CASSLEGGSYNEQFF. Looking up the rest from reference TRBV7-6 and TRBJ2-1 gives the full variable domain: GAGVSQSPRYKVTKRGQDVALRCDPISGHVSLYWYRQALGQGPEFLTYFNYEAQQDKSGLPNDRFSAERPEGSISTLTIQRTEQRDSAMYRCASSLEGGSYNEQFFGPGTRLTVL.

The CDR3 nucleotides read TGTGCCAGCAGCGTAGGCGGGGAGGATTCACCCCTCCACTTT. It specifies CASSVGGEDSPLHF. The chain uses TRBV9 and TRBJ1-6; D call uncertain. The CDR3 sequence is 14 residues long. Germline V gene lookup returns CDR1 SGDLS and CDR2 YYNGEE. V was cut by 0 bases and J by 8 bases, with 9 bases left in between.

CDR3 sequence reads: CSVGGAAGVSTTNEKLFF. The CDR3 DNA sequence: TGCAGCGTGGGGGGTGCTGCAGGAGTGTCCACAACTAATGAAAAACTGTTTTTT. This rearrangement joins TRBV29-1 to TRBJ1-4; a weak D match, TRBD1 (5 bases). Between the trimmed V and J ends, which lost 6 bases and 0 bases, there was a span of 23 bases. CDR1 and CDR2 (germline): SQVTM, ANQGSEA. CDR3 length: 18 residues. The complete variable domain, with remaining parts taken from reference TRBV29-1 and TRBJ1-4, reads SAVISQKPSRDICQRGTSLTIQCQVDSQVTMMFWYRQQPGQSLTLIATANQGSEATYESGFVIDKFPISRPNLTFSTLTVSNMSPEDSSIYLCSVGGAAGVSTTNEKLFFGSGTQLSVL.

The chain couples TRBV10-3 to TRBJ2-7; D gene uncertain. Trimming stripped 2 bases from V and 6 bases from J, with 11 bases between. The CDR3 spans 13 residues. Looked up from germline, CDR1 is ENHRY and CDR2 is SYGVKD. DNA of the CDR3: TGTGCCATCAGTGAGCCGGTGAGGTCCGAGCAGTACTTC. Translated: CAISEPVRSEQYF.

V is TRBV6-1 and J is TRBJ2-4; TRBD2 matches at 13 bases. This CDR3 has 15 residues. Germline V gives CDR1 MNHNS, CDR2 SASEGT. Trimming at V came to 2 bases and at J to 11 bases, leaving 6 bases not matched to a gene. The CDR3 nucleotides are TGTGCCAGCAGTGAACTGGGGACTAGCGGGACCTTTCAGTACTTC. It specifies CASSELGTSGTFQYF.

The CDR3 DNA is TGTGCCAGCACCCCGGGACAGGCCTTTTATAGCAATCAGCCCCAGCATTTT. Its protein product is CASTPGQAFYSNQPQHF. This chain uses TRBV28 with TRBJ1-5; 8 nucleotides match TRBD1. Looked up from germline, CDR1 is MDHEN and CDR2 is SYDVKM. Unmatched junction bases numbered 11, after V lost 7 bases and J lost 0 bases. This CDR3 comprises 17 residues.

This clone was seen only once. The chain recombines TRBV18 with TRBJ2-7; D is perhaps TRBD1 (6 bases). Germline V gene sequence: CDR1 KGHSH, CDR2 LQKENI. Trimming took off 3 bases at V and 3 bases at J, with 12 bases between the two ends. The CDR3 spans 14 residues. The CDR3 protein is CASSPPAGDYEQYF. The CDR3, as DNA: TGTGCCAGCTCACCCCCGGCAGGGGACTACGAGCAGTACTTC.

The gene calls are TRBV21-1 and TRBJ1-1; the table's D gene call, TRBD1, was not cross checked with the DNA. TRBV21-1 is a recognized pseudogene. There are 17 residues in the CDR3. CDR3 sequence reads: CASSKRGRGQMNTEAFF. The DNA for the CDR3 is TGTGCCAGCAGCAAAAGGGGGCGGGGTCAAATGAACACTGAAGCTTTCTTT.

The gene calls are TRBV7-8 and TRBJ2-7, with 7 bases aligning to TRBD1. Germline V gene data show CDR1 as SGHVS and CDR2 as FQNEAQ. The CDR3 runs 15 residues. After removal of 3 bases from V and 5 bases from J, the junction contained 10 bases not matched to a gene. The CDR3 here is CASSFSPGQMNEQYF. CDR3 bases: TGTGCCAGCAGCTTTTCCCCGGGACAGATGAACGAGCAGTACTTC.

This sequence joins TRBV6-5 and TRBJ1-2, with TRBD1 matching 9 bases. This CDR3 comprises 15 residues. The trim removed 6 bases at V and 4 bases at J, leaving 9 bases unmatched. The germline CDR1 and CDR2 sequences are MNHEY and SVGAGI. This CDR3 is CASSPRDRVSYGYTF. The CDR3 DNA sequence: TGTGCCAGCAGCCCCCGGGACAGGGTGAGCTATGGCTACACCTTC.

The chain is built from TRBV28 and TRBJ1-2; 7 positions match TRBD1. The germline V gene encodes CDR1 MDHEN and CDR2 SYDVKM. The ends lost 6 bases at V and 10 bases at J; junction bases unmatched: 17. The CDR3 loop spans 15 amino acids. CDR3 bases: TGTGCCAGCAGATCCCCCGGCTGGACAGGAAAATCCTACACCTTC. Its protein is CASRSPGWTGKSYTF.

The V call is TRBV11-2, the J call TRBJ2-5; D perhaps matches TRBD1 (6 bases). Trimming removed 4 bases at V and 3 bases at J, with 9 bases between. The CDR3 contains 13 residues. Per germline, CDR1 SGHAT and CDR2 FQNNGV. The CDR3 DNA reads as TGTGCCAGCAGCTCCTACAGGGAAGAGACCCAGTACTTC. Protein sequence: CASSSYREETQYF.